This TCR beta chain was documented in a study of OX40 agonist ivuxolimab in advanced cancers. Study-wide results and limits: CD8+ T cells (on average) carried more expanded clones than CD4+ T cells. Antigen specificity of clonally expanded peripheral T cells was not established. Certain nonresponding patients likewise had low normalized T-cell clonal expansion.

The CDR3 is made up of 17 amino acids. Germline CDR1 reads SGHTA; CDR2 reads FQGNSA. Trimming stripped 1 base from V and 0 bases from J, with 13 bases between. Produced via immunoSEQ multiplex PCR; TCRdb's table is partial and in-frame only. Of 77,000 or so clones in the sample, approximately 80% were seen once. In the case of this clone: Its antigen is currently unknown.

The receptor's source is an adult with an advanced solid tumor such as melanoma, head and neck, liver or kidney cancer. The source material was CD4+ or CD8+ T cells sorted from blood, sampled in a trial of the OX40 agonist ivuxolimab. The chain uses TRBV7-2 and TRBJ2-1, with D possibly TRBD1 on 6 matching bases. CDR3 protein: CASSLDQGMSSYNEQFF. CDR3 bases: TGTGCCAGCAGCTTAGATCAGGGGATGAGCTCCTACAATGAGCAGTTCTTC.